This TCR beta chain is drawn from a study of cytomegalovirus exposure and HLA in healthy donors. Findings and caveats of the study: The authors listed 150 to 200 TCR beta chains as cytomegalovirus-associated. DRB1 showed the most TCR associations and HLA-C the fewest in a later analysis, as rates varied by HLA locus.

Worth noting for this clone: Its cognate antigen is unknown. One junction end does not reproduce the germline sequence, and a read error may be involved.

A multiplex PCR was run with 60 Vbeta primers and 13 Jbeta primers. Repertoires were generated with immunoSEQ multiplex PCR, while TCRdb's copy carries only in-frame clones and drops some. Among around 67,000 clones, approximately 81% were seen once, and the ten largest hold about 7.4%. The CDR3 spans 13 residues. CDR1 and CDR2 (germline): SSHAT, FNYEAQ (reference sequence). The chain couples TRBV7-7 to TRBJ2-1; weak D call: TRBD1 (5 bases). The sample comprised PBMCs. The sequence was obtained from a woman aged 25 to 39 in good health and CMV-seropositive. CDR3 region: CASSLGPVNEQFF. CDR3 nucleotide sequence: TGTGCTAGCAGCTTGGGGCCTGTCAATGAGCAGTTCTTC.